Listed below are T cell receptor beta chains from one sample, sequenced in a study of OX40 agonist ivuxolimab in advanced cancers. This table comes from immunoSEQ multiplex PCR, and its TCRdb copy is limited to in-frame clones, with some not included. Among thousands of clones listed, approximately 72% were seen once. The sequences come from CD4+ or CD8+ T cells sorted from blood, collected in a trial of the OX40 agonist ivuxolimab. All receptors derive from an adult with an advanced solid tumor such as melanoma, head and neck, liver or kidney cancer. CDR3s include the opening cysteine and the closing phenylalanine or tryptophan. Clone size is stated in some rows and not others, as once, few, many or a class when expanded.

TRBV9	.	CASSPTTGGADTEAFF
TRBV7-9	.	CASSRTGGGTGELFF
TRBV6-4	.	CASSARPGGGYNEQFF
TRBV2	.	CASIAGGPDTQYF
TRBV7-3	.	CASSRYRGPSYEQYF
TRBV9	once	CASSAEGRVWTEAFF
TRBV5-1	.	CASSTAPGELFF
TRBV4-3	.	CASSLGQSNTEAFF
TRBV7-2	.	CASSSGLLNYGSYNEQFF
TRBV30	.	CAAIRDGEGEQYF
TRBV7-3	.	CASGGGTGELFF
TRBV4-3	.	CASSQATTGYKNIQYF
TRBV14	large	CASSQVGTGAGELFF
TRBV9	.	CASSVEVGQRNEKLFF
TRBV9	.	CASSVGGEWGVENIQYF
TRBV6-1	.	CASSEAPRTGVLSNQPQHF
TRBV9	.	CASSGDSPSQFF